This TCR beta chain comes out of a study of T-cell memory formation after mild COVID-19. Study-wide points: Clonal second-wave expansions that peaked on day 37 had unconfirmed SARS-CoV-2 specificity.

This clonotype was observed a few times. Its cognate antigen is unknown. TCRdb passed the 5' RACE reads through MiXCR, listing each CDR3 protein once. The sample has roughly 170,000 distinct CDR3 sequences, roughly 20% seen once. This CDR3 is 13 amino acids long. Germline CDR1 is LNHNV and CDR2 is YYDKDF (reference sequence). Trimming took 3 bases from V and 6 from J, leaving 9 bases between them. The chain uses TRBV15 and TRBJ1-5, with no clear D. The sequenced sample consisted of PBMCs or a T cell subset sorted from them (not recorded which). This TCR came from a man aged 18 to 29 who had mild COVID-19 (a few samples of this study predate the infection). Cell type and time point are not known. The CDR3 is CATSRDPSQPQHF. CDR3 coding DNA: TGTGCCACCAGCAGGGACCCCAGTCAGCCCCAGCATTTT.